These T cell receptor beta chains were read from a single sample in a study of identical twins. TCRdb reanalysed the 5' RACE reads using MiXCR and keeps one entry per CDR3 protein. This table has under 350,000 distinct CDR3 sequences, roughly 8.6% appearing once. In addition, the sample was reused for a study of yellow fever vaccine responses in identical twins.

What was sequenced was CD8+ T cells sorted from blood. These receptor sequences come from a woman aged 18 to 35 in good health. The CDR3 runs from the conserved cysteine through the conserved F or W. A D gene is named only where the DNA matches it firmly. Clone size, where shown, is once, few, many, or a class for clones that have expanded.

CDR3 length: 19
V gene: TRBV20-1
J gene: TRBJ2-3
D gene: TRBD2
clone size: -
CDR3 protein: CSAFPATRDSSGRTDTQYF
CDR3 DNA: TGCAGTGCTTTCCCAGCTACCCGGGATAGTAGCGGGAGAACAGATACGCAGTATTTT

CDR3 length: 16
V gene: TRBV7-9
J gene: TRBJ2-7
D gene: TRBD2
clone size: many
CDR3 protein: CASSSLLAGISNEQYF
CDR3 DNA: TGTGCCAGCAGCTCCCTACTAGCGGGAATTTCTAACGAGCAGTACTTC

CDR3 length: 17
V gene: TRBV7-6
J gene: TRBJ2-1
D gene: TRBD1
clone size: few
CDR3 protein: CASSLEVGQGKYNEQFF
CDR3 DNA: TGTGCCAGCAGCTTAGAAGTAGGACAGGGGAAATACAATGAGCAGTTCTTC

CDR3 length: 15
V gene: TRBV29-1
J gene: TRBJ1-2
D gene: -
clone size: many
CDR3 protein: CSVARELGENYGYTF
CDR3 DNA: TGCAGCGTTGCCCGCGAGTTGGGTGAGAACTATGGCTACACCTTC

CDR3 length: 14
V gene: TRBV29-1
J gene: TRBJ1-5
D gene: TRBD1
clone size: many
CDR3 protein: CSVVEDRENQPQHF
CDR3 DNA: TGCAGCGTTGTCGAGGACAGGGAGAATCAGCCCCAGCATTTT

CDR3 length: 11
V gene: TRBV29-1
J gene: TRBJ2-7
D gene: -
clone size: many
CDR3 protein: CSVVELREQYF
CDR3 DNA: TGCAGCGTTGTGGAGCTACGTGAGCAGTACTTC

CDR3 length: 17
V gene: TRBV24-1
J gene: TRBJ2-2
D gene: -
clone size: few
CDR3 protein: CATSDLSGTANTGELFF
CDR3 DNA: TGTGCCACCAGTGATCTATCCGGGACGGCGAACACCGGGGAGCTGTTTTTT

CDR3 length: 14
V gene: TRBV7-6
J gene: TRBJ2-7
D gene: -
clone size: -
CDR3 protein: CASSLAAGPDEQYF
CDR3 DNA: TGTGCCAGCAGCTTAGCTGCAGGGCCCGACGAGCAGTACTTC

CDR3 length: 12
V gene: TRBV4-1
J gene: TRBJ2-2
D gene: -
clone size: many
CDR3 protein: CASSQLRGELFF
CDR3 DNA: TGCGCCAGCAGCCAACTTAGGGGGGAGCTGTTTTTT

CDR3 length: 16
V gene: TRBV5-6
J gene: TRBJ1-5
D gene: TRBD1
clone size: -
CDR3 protein: CASSSGQGPWDQPQHF
CDR3 DNA: TGTGCCAGCAGCTCCGGACAGGGACCGTGGGATCAGCCCCAGCATTTT

CDR3 length: 13
V gene: TRBV29-1
J gene: TRBJ2-7
D gene: -
clone size: few
CDR3 protein: CSVELDTSYEQYF
CDR3 DNA: TGCAGCGTTGAGTTGGACACCTCCTACGAGCAGTACTTC

CDR3 length: 18
V gene: TRBV29-1
J gene: TRBJ2-1
D gene: -
clone size: many
CDR3 protein: CSVEGGDTAGPHYNEQFF
CDR3 DNA: TGCAGCGTTGAAGGAGGTGATACAGCGGGTCCTCACTACAATGAGCAGTTCTTC

CDR3 length: 15
V gene: TRBV6-1
J gene: TRBJ2-7
D gene: -
clone size: -
CDR3 protein: CASSEVMSLGAEQYF
CDR3 DNA: TGTGCCAGCAGTGAAGTCATGTCACTCGGGGCCGAGCAGTACTTC

CDR3 length: 15
V gene: TRBV11-2
J gene: TRBJ2-7
D gene: -
clone size: few
CDR3 protein: CASSFGAGGFDEQYF
CDR3 DNA: TGTGCCAGCAGCTTCGGAGCCGGGGGATTCGACGAGCAGTACTTC

CDR3 length: 14
V gene: TRBV15
J gene: TRBJ2-7
D gene: -
clone size: -
CDR3 protein: CATSGRQFSYEQYF
CDR3 DNA: TGTGCCACCAGCGGTAGACAGTTTTCCTACGAGCAGTACTTC

CDR3 length: 14
V gene: TRBV7-2
J gene: TRBJ1-4
D gene: -
clone size: -
CDR3 protein: CASSPSLGNEKLFF
CDR3 DNA: TGTGCCAGCAGCCCCAGCCTGGGTAATGAAAAACTGTTTTTT

CDR3 length: 12
V gene: TRBV7-7
J gene: TRBJ2-2
D gene: -
clone size: few
CDR3 protein: CASSYPGRELFF
CDR3 DNA: TGTGCTAGCAGTTACCCTGGGAGGGAGCTGTTTTTT

CDR3 length: 15
V gene: TRBV11-3
J gene: TRBJ2-2
D gene: TRBD2
clone size: few
CDR3 protein: CASSSGGADTGELFF
CDR3 DNA: TGTGCCAGCAGTTCCGGGGGGGCGGACACCGGGGAGCTGTTTTTT

CDR3 length: 15
V gene: TRBV15
J gene: TRBJ1-1
D gene: TRBD1
clone size: many
CDR3 protein: CATSRVLGQGAEAFF
CDR3 DNA: TGTGCCACCAGCAGAGTACTGGGACAGGGAGCTGAAGCTTTCTTT

CDR3 length: 15
V gene: TRBV7-6
J gene: TRBJ2-7
D gene: -
clone size: few
CDR3 protein: CASSLVPVVSYEQYF
CDR3 DNA: TGTGCCAGCAGCTTAGTACCGGTAGTTTCCTACGAGCAGTACTTC

CDR3 length: 15
V gene: TRBV6-1
J gene: TRBJ2-7
D gene: -
clone size: -
CDR3 protein: CASSRPGNRPHEQYF
CDR3 DNA: TGTGCCAGCTCACGTCCGGGAAATCGGCCCCACGAGCAGTACTTC

CDR3 length: 15
V gene: TRBV27
J gene: TRBJ1-6
D gene: -
clone size: many
CDR3 protein: CASSLYEGLNSPLHF
CDR3 DNA: TGTGCCAGCAGTTTATACGAGGGGTTAAATTCACCCCTCCACTTT

CDR3 length: 16
V gene: TRBV11-2
J gene: TRBJ2-5
D gene: -
clone size: few
CDR3 protein: CASSLAWRAQQETQYF
CDR3 DNA: TGTGCCAGCAGCTTAGCCTGGCGGGCACAGCAAGAGACCCAGTACTTC

CDR3 length: 15
V gene: TRBV2
J gene: TRBJ2-5
D gene: -
clone size: -
CDR3 protein: CASSEFTHLTEDQYF
CDR3 DNA: TGTGCCAGCAGTGAATTTACGCATCTCACGGAAGACCAGTACTTC

CDR3 length: 14
V gene: TRBV6-1
J gene: TRBJ2-7
D gene: -
clone size: many
CDR3 protein: CASREGQSSYEQYF
CDR3 DNA: TGTGCCAGCAGGGAGGGACAGAGCTCCTACGAGCAGTACTTC

CDR3 length: 15
V gene: TRBV10-3
J gene: TRBJ1-1
D gene: -
clone size: many
CDR3 protein: CAISEGGQTNTEAFF
CDR3 DNA: TGTGCCATCAGTGAGGGCGGGCAGACGAACACTGAAGCTTTCTTT

CDR3 length: 14
V gene: TRBV3-1
J gene: TRBJ1-1
D gene: -
clone size: many
CDR3 protein: CASSQPQRNTEAFF
CDR3 DNA: TGTGCCAGCAGCCAACCGCAAAGGAACACTGAAGCTTTCTTT

CDR3 length: 18
V gene: TRBV18
J gene: TRBJ2-7
D gene: TRBD2
clone size: -
CDR3 protein: CASSTRGVAGRIPYEQYF
CDR3 DNA: TGTGCCAGCTCAACCCGAGGGGTAGCGGGACGGATTCCCTACGAGCAGTACTTC

CDR3 length: 15
V gene: TRBV5-1
J gene: TRBJ2-7
D gene: TRBD1
clone size: many
CDR3 protein: CASSLRDSSSYEQYF
CDR3 DNA: TGCGCCAGCAGCTTGCGGGACAGCTCTTCCTACGAGCAGTACTTC

CDR3 length: 13
V gene: TRBV28
J gene: TRBJ2-5
D gene: -
clone size: many
CDR3 protein: CASSGRGQETQYF
CDR3 DNA: TGTGCCAGCAGTGGCCGGGGACAAGAGACCCAGTACTTC

CDR3 length: 14
V gene: TRBV6-5
J gene: TRBJ1-5
D gene: -
clone size: few
CDR3 protein: CASSYNAGDQPQHF
CDR3 DNA: TGTGCCAGCAGTTACAATGCGGGCGATCAGCCCCAGCATTTT

CDR3 length: 16
V gene: TRBV5-5
J gene: TRBJ1-2
D gene: -
clone size: -
CDR3 protein: CASSLAGQDTNYGYTF
CDR3 DNA: TGTGCCAGCAGCTTGGCGGGGCAAGATACTAACTATGGCTACACCTTC

CDR3 length: 15
V gene: TRBV6-5
J gene: TRBJ2-7
D gene: -
clone size: -
CDR3 protein: CASSYSRGDSYEQYF
CDR3 DNA: TGTGCCAGCAGTTATTCCAGGGGGGACTCCTACGAGCAGTACTTC

CDR3 length: 13
V gene: TRBV20-1
J gene: TRBJ2-7
D gene: -
clone size: -
CDR3 protein: CSASAGQTYEQYF
CDR3 DNA: TGCAGTGCTAGTGCGGGGCAAACCTACGAGCAGTACTTC

CDR3 length: 15
V gene: TRBV5-5
J gene: TRBJ2-2
D gene: -
clone size: few
CDR3 protein: CASSYMVQSHGELFF
CDR3 DNA: TGTGCCAGCAGCTATATGGTGCAGTCTCACGGGGAGCTGTTTTTT

CDR3 length: 14
V gene: TRBV20-1
J gene: TRBJ2-7
D gene: -
clone size: -
CDR3 protein: CSARDFGVTYEQYF
CDR3 DNA: TGCAGTGCTAGAGATTTCGGCGTTACCTACGAGCAGTACTTC

CDR3 length: 16
V gene: TRBV15
J gene: TRBJ2-7
D gene: TRBD1
clone size: few
CDR3 protein: CATSRDRQGSSYEQYF
CDR3 DNA: TGTGCCACCAGCAGAGATCGACAGGGGAGCTCCTACGAGCAGTACTTC

CDR3 length: 18
V gene: TRBV4-3
J gene: TRBJ2-1
D gene: TRBD2
clone size: many
CDR3 protein: CASSQGLAGVLGTNEQFF
CDR3 DNA: TGCGCCAGCAGCCAGGGACTAGCGGGAGTATTAGGGACTAATGAGCAGTTCTTC

CDR3 length: 14
V gene: TRBV6-2/TRBV6-3
J gene: TRBJ2-7
D gene: -
clone size: -
CDR3 protein: CASSIRDPTYEQYF
CDR3 DNA: TGTGCCAGCAGTATCCGGGACCCAACCTACGAGCAGTACTTC

CDR3 length: 15
V gene: TRBV4-3
J gene: TRBJ2-1
D gene: -
clone size: -
CDR3 protein: CASSQGVIFGDEQFF
CDR3 DNA: TGCGCCAGCAGCCAAGGGGTGATTTTCGGGGATGAGCAGTTCTTC

CDR3 length: 15
V gene: TRBV6-4
J gene: TRBJ2-1
D gene: TRBD2
clone size: -
CDR3 protein: CASSEASGTYNEQFF
CDR3 DNA: TGTGCCAGCAGTGAGGCTAGCGGAACCTACAATGAGCAGTTCTTC

CDR3 length: 13
V gene: TRBV7-9
J gene: TRBJ1-6
D gene: -
clone size: many
CDR3 protein: CASSLGPESPLHF
CDR3 DNA: TGTGCCAGCAGCCTGGGACCGGAGTCACCCCTCCACTTT

CDR3 length: 15
V gene: TRBV20-1
J gene: TRBJ1-1
D gene: -
clone size: many
CDR3 protein: CSARARAVMNTEAFF
CDR3 DNA: TGCAGTGCTAGGGCCAGGGCCGTAATGAACACTGAAGCTTTCTTT

CDR3 length: 14
V gene: TRBV6-1
J gene: TRBJ1-5
D gene: -
clone size: -
CDR3 protein: CASRDWRSNQPQHF
CDR3 DNA: TGTGCCAGCAGAGACTGGCGAAGCAATCAGCCCCAGCATTTT

CDR3 length: 15
V gene: TRBV29-1
J gene: TRBJ2-7
D gene: TRBD2
clone size: -
CDR3 protein: CSVWGVGLAGDEQYF
CDR3 DNA: TGCAGCGTTTGGGGGGTGGGACTAGCGGGAGACGAGCAGTACTTC

CDR3 length: 11
V gene: TRBV12-5
J gene: TRBJ2-1
D gene: -
clone size: many
CDR3 protein: CASGWGNEQFF
CDR3 DNA: TGTGCTAGTGGCTGGGGGAATGAGCAGTTCTTC

CDR3 length: 16
V gene: TRBV4-2
J gene: TRBJ2-1
D gene: -
clone size: -
CDR3 protein: CASSQAAGQFYNEQFF
CDR3 DNA: TGTGCCAGCAGCCAAGCGGCGGGACAGTTTTACAATGAGCAGTTCTTC

CDR3 length: 15
V gene: TRBV5-1
J gene: TRBJ2-1
D gene: TRBD2
clone size: many
CDR3 protein: CASSLGLAGADEQFF
CDR3 DNA: TGCGCCAGCAGCTTGGGCCTAGCGGGGGCCGATGAGCAGTTCTTC

CDR3 length: 16
V gene: TRBV27
J gene: TRBJ2-5
D gene: TRBD2
clone size: -
CDR3 protein: CASRPSLSGGHETQYF
CDR3 DNA: TGTGCCAGCAGACCATCCCTCTCGGGAGGGCATGAGACCCAGTACTTC

CDR3 length: 13
V gene: TRBV7-9
J gene: TRBJ1-1
D gene: -
clone size: -
CDR3 protein: CASSLGGGRRAFF
CDR3 DNA: TGTGCCAGCAGCCTGGGCGGGGGGCGCAGAGCTTTCTTT

CDR3 length: 14
V gene: TRBV5-1
J gene: TRBJ2-7
D gene: -
clone size: -
CDR3 protein: CASSYVGTAYEQYF
CDR3 DNA: TGCGCCAGCAGCTATGTCGGGACGGCCTACGAGCAGTACTTC

CDR3 length: 16
V gene: TRBV9
J gene: TRBJ2-3
D gene: TRBD2
clone size: -
CDR3 protein: CASSFDSGGAVDTQYF
CDR3 DNA: TGTGCCAGCAGCTTTGATAGCGGGGGGGCCGTAGATACGCAGTATTTT

CDR3 length: 13
V gene: TRBV11-2
J gene: TRBJ2-1
D gene: TRBD2
clone size: -
CDR3 protein: CASSWGGRNEQFF
CDR3 DNA: TGTGCCAGCAGCTGGGGGGGGAGAAATGAGCAGTTCTTC

CDR3 length: 17
V gene: TRBV4-2
J gene: TRBJ2-1
D gene: -
clone size: many
CDR3 protein: CASSQEELGVALGEQFF
CDR3 DNA: TGTGCCAGCAGCCAAGAAGAATTGGGAGTTGCGTTGGGTGAGCAGTTCTTC

CDR3 length: 15
V gene: TRBV9
J gene: TRBJ2-1
D gene: -
clone size: few
CDR3 protein: CASSVAVSGNNEQFF
CDR3 DNA: TGTGCCAGCAGCGTAGCGGTGTCGGGGAACAATGAGCAGTTCTTC

CDR3 length: 15
V gene: TRBV14
J gene: TRBJ2-7
D gene: TRBD1
clone size: many
CDR3 protein: CASSPFGTGLYEQYF
CDR3 DNA: TGTGCCAGCAGCCCATTCGGGACAGGGTTATATGAGCAGTACTTC

CDR3 length: 17
V gene: TRBV25-1
J gene: TRBJ2-3
D gene: -
clone size: many
CDR3 protein: CASSGPQGGYTIHTQYF
CDR3 DNA: TGTGCCAGCAGTGGGCCCCAGGGGGGCTACACAATTCATACGCAGTATTTT

CDR3 length: 13
V gene: TRBV7-2
J gene: TRBJ2-7
D gene: -
clone size: few
CDR3 protein: CASSLMRGWEQYF
CDR3 DNA: TGTGCCAGCAGTCTTATGAGGGGTTGGGAGCAGTACTTC

CDR3 length: 14
V gene: TRBV6-4
J gene: TRBJ2-7
D gene: -
clone size: -
CDR3 protein: CASSDTPTGNEQYF
CDR3 DNA: TGTGCCAGCAGTGACACCCCGACAGGCAACGAGCAGTACTTC

CDR3 length: 13
V gene: TRBV7-3
J gene: TRBJ2-1
D gene: -
clone size: few
CDR3 protein: CASSLRGENEQFF
CDR3 DNA: TGTGCCAGCAGCTTAAGAGGGGAGAATGAGCAGTTCTTC